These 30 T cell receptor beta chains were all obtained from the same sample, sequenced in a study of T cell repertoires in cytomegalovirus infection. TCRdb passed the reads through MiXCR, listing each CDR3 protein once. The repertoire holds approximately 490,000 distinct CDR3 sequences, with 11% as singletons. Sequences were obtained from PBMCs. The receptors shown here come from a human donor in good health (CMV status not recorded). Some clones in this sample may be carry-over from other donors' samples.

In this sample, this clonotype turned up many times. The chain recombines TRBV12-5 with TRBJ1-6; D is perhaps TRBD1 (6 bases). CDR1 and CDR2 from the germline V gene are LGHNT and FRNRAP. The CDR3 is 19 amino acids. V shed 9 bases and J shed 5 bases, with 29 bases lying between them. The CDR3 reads CARVDFRGPATVDNSPLHF. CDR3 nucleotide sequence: TGTGCTAGGGTCGACTTCCGGGGGCCGGCTACGGTGGATAATTCACCCCTCCACTTT. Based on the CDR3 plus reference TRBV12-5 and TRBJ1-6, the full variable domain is DARVTQTPRHKVTEMGQEVTMRCQPILGHNTVFWYRQTMMQGLELLAYFRNRAPLDDSGMPKDRFSAEMPDATLATLKIQPSEPRDSAVYFCARVDFRGPATVDNSPLHFGNGTRLTVT.

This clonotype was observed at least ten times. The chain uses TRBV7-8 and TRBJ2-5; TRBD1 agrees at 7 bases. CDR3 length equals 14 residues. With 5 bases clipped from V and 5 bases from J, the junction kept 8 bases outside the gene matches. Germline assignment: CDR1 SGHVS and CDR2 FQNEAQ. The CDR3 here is CASSQETGPETQYF. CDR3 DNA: TGTGCCAGCAGCCAGGAGACAGGGCCGGAGACCCAGTACTTC.

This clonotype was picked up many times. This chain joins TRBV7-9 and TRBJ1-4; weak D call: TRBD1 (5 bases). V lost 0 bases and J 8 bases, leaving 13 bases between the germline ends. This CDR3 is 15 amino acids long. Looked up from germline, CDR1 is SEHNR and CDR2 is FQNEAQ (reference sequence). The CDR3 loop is CASSLALGHFEKLFF. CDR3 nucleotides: TGTGCCAGCAGCTTAGCGCTCGGACACTTCGAAAAACTGTTTTTT. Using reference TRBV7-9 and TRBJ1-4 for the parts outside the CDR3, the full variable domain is DTGVSQNPRHKITKRGQNVTFRCDPISEHNRLYWYRQTLGQGPEFLTYFQNEAQLEKSRLLSDRFSAERPKGSFSTLEIQRTEQGDSAMYLCASSLALGHFEKLFFGSGTQLSVL.

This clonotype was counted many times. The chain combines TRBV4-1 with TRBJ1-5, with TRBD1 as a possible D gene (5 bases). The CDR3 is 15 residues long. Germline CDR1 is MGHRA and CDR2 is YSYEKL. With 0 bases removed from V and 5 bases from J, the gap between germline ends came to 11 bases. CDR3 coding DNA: TGCGCCAGCAGCCAAGATGGGGGAATGGATCAGCCCCAGCATTTT. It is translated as CASSQDGGMDQPQHF.

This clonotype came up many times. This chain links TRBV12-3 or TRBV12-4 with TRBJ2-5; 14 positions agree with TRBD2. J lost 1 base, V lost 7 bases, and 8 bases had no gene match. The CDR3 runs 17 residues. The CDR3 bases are TGTGCCAGCACCCAGGGCGGACTAGCGGGGGGCCAAGAGACCCAGTACTTC. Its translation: CASTQGGLAGGQETQYF.

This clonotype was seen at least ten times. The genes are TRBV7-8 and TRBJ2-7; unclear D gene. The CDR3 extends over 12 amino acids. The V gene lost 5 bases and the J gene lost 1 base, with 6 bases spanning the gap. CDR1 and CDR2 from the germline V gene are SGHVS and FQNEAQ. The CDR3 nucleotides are TGTGCCAGCAGCCCGGAATCCTACGAGCAGTACTTC. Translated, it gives CASSPESYEQYF.

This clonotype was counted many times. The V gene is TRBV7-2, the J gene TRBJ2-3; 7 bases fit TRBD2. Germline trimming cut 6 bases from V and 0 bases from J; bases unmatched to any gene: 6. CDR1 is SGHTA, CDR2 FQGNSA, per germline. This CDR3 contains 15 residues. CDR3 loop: CASRISGVSTDTQYF. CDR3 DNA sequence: TGTGCCAGCAGGATAAGCGGGGTGAGCACAGATACGCAGTATTTT.

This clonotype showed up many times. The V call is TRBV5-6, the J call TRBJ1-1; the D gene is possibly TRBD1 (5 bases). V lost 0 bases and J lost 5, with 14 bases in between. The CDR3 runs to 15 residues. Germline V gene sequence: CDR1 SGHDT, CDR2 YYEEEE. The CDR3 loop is CASSLGRQLDTEAFF. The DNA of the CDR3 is TGTGCCAGCAGCTTGGGTCGACAGTTAGATACTGAAGCTTTCTTT.

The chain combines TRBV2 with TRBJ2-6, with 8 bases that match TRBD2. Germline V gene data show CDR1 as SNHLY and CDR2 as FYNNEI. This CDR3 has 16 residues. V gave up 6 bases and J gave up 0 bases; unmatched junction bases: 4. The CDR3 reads CASSSGGNSGANVLTF. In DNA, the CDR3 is TGTGCCAGCAGCAGCGGGGGAAACTCTGGGGCCAACGTCCTGACTTTC.

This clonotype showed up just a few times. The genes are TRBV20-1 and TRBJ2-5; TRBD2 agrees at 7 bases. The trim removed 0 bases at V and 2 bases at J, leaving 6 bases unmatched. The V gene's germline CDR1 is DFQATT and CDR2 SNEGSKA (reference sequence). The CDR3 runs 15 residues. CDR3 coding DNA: TGCAGTGCTAGAGATCTGGGGGGGGGGCAAGAGACCCAGTACTTC. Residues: CSARDLGGGQETQYF.

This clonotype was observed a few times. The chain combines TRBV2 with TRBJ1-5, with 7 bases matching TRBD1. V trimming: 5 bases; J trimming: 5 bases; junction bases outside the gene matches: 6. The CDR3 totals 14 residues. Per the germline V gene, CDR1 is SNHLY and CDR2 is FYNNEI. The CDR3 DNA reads TGTGCCAGCAGTCCCGGGACAGCTTATCAGCCCCAGCATTTT. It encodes CASSPGTAYQPQHF.

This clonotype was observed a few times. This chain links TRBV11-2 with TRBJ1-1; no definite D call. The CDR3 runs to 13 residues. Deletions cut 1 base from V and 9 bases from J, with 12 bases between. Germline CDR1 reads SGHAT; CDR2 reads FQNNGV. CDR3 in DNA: TGTGCCAGCAGCTTAGGATTTAAGGAGAAAGCTTTCTTT. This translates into CASSLGFKEKAFF. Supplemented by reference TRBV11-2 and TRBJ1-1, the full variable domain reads EAGVAQSPRYKIIEKRQSVAFWCNPISGHATLYWYQQILGQGPKLLIQFQNNGVVDDSQLPKDRFSAERLKGVDSTLKIQPAKLEDSAVYLCASSLGFKEKAFFGQGTRLTVV.

This chain's CDR3 is CASSQGWRLAADNEQFF. The CDR3 DNA is TGTGCCAGCAGCCAAGGTTGGCGGCTAGCGGCAGACAATGAGCAGTTCTTC. The chain uses TRBV3-1 and TRBJ2-1; TRBD2 matches 7 bases. Germline V gives CDR1 LGHDT, CDR2 YNNKEL (reference sequence). The V gene end was trimmed by 1 base and the J gene end by 5 bases; junction bases not matched to a gene: 11. The CDR3 is 17 residues long.

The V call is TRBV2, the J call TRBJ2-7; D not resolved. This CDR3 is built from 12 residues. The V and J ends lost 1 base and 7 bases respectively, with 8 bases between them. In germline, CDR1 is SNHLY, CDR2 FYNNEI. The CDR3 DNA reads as TGTGCCAGCAGTGAAGAGGCGTGGGAGCAGTACTTC. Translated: CASSEEAWEQYF.

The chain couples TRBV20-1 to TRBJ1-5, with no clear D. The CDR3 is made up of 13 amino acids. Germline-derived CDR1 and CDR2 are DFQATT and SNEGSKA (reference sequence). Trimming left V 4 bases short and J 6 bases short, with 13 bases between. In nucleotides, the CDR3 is TGCAGTGCTACCTTGGGGTTCGGTCAGCCCCAGCATTTT. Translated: CSATLGFGQPQHF.

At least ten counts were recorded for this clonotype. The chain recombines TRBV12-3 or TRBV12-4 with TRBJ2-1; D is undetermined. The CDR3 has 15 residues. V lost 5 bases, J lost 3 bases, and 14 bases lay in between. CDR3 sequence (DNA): TGTGCCAGCAGTCTCACATACACCCTCTACAATGAGCAGTTCTTC. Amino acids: CASSLTYTLYNEQFF.

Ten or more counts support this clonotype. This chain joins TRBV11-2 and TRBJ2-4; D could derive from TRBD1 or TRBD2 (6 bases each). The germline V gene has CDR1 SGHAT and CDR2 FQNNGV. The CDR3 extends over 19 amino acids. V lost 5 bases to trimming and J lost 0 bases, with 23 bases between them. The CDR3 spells CASSTVRGGKLIAKNIQYF. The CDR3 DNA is TGTGCCAGCAGCACCGTCAGGGGCGGGAAACTAATAGCCAAAAACATTCAGTACTTC.

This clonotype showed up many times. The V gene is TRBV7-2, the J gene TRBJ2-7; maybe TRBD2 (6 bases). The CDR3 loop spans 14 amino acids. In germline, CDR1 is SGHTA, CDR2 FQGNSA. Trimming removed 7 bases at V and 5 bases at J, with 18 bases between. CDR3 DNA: TGTGCCAGCACGCCCGGGGGAGGTCCCCACGAGCAGTACTTC. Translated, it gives CASTPGGGPHEQYF.

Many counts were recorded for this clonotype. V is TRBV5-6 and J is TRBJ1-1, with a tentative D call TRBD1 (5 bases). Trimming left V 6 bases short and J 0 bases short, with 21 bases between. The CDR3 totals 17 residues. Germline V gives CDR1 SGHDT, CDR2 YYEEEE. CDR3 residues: CASNIWGRALVNTEAFF. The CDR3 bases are TGTGCCAGCAACATCTGGGGCAGGGCTTTAGTGAACACTGAAGCTTTCTTT.

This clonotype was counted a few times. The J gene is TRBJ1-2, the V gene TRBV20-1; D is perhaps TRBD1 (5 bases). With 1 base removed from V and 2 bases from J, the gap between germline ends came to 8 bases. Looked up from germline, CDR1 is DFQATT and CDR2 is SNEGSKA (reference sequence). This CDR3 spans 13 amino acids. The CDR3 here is CSARAGDNYGYTF. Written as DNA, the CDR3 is TGCAGTGCTAGAGCCGGGGACAACTATGGCTACACCTTC.

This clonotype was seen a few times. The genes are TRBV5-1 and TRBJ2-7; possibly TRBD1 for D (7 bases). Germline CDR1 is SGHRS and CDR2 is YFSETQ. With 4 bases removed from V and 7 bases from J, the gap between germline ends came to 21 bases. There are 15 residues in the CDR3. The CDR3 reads CASSRIQGPGGEQYF. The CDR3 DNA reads TGCGCCAGCAGCCGCATACAGGGCCCAGGGGGGGAGCAGTACTTC.

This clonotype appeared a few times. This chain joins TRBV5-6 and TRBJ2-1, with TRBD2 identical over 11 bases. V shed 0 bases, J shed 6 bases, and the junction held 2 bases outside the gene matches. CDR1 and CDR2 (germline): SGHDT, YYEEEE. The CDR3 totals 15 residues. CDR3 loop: CASSLGLAGFNEQFF. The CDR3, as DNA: TGTGCCAGCAGCTTGGGACTAGCGGGGTTCAATGAGCAGTTCTTC.

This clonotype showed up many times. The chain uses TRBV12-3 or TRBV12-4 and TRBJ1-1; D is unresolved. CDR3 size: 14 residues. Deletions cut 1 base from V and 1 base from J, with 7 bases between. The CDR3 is CASSLESPNTEAFF. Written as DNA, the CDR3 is TGTGCCAGCAGTTTAGAATCGCCGAACACTGAAGCTTTCTTT.

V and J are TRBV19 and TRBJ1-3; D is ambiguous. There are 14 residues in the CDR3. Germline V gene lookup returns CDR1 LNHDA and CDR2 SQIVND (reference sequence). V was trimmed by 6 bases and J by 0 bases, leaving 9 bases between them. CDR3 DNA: TGTGCCAGTAGATTTGGATTCTCTGGAAACACCATATATTTT. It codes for CASRFGFSGNTIYF. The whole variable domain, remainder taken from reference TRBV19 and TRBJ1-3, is DGGITQSPKYLFRKEGQNVTLSCEQNLNHDAMYWYRQDPGQGLRLIYYSQIVNDFQKGDIAEGYSVSREKKESFPLTVTSAQKNPTAFYLCASRFGFSGNTIYFGEGSWLTVV.

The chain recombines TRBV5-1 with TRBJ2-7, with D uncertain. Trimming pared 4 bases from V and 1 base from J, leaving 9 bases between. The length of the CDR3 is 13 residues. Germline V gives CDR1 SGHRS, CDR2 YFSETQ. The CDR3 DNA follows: TGCGCCAGCAGCCCTCTACAGTCCTACGAGCAGTACTTC. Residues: CASSPLQSYEQYF.

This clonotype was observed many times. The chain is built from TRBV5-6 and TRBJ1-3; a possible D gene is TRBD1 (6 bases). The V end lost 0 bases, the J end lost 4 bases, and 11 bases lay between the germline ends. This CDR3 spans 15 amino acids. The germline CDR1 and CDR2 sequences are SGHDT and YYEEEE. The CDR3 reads CASSLGTEFGNTIYF. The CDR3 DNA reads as TGTGCCAGCAGCTTGGGGACAGAATTCGGAAACACCATATATTTT. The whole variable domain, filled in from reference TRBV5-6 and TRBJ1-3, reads DAGVTQSPTHLIKTRGQQVTLRCSPKSGHDTVSWYQQALGQGPQFIFQYYEEEERQRGNFPDRFSGHQFPNYSSELNVNALLLGDSALYLCASSLGTEFGNTIYFGEGSWLTVV.

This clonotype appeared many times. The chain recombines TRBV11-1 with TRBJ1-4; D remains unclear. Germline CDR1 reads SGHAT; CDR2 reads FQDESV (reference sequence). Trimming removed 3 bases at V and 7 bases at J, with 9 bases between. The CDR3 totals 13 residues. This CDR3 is CASSLDSGEKLFF. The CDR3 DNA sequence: TGTGCCAGCAGCTTGGATTCCGGTGAAAAACTGTTTTTT.

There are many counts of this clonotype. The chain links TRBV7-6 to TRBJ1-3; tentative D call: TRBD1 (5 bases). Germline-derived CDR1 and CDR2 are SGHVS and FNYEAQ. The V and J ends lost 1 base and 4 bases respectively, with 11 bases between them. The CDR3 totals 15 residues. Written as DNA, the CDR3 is TGTGCCAGCAGCTTAGTAGGAGGGGACGGAAACACCATATATTTT. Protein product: CASSLVGGDGNTIYF. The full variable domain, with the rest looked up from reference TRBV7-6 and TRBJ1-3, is GAGVSQSPRYKVTKRGQDVALRCDPISGHVSLYWYRQALGQGPEFLTYFNYEAQQDKSGLPNDRFSAERPEGSISTLTIQRTEQRDSAMYRCASSLVGGDGNTIYFGEGSWLTVV.

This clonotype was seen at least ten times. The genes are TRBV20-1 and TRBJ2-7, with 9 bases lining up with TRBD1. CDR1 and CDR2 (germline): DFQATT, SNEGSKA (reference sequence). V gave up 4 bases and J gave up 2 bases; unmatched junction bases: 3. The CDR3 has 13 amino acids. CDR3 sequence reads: CSAKGQGAYEQYF. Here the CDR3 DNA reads TGCAGTGCTAAGGGACAGGGCGCCTACGAGCAGTACTTC.

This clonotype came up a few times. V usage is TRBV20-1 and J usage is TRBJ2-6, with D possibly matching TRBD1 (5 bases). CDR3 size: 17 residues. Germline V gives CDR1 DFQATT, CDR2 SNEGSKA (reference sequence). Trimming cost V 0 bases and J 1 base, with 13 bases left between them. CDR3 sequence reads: CSARDRQLLSGANVLTF. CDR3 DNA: TGCAGTGCTAGAGATCGACAGTTATTGTCTGGGGCCAACGTCCTGACTTTC.